Below are 10 T cell receptor beta chains sequenced from a single sample in a study of blood T cell repertoires in COVID-19. Sequencing was performed with immunoSEQ multiplex PCR; in TCRdb, only in-frame clones are kept and a portion is missing. The data hold fewer than 250,000 clones, with 75% to 90% observed a single time. The sample consisted of peripheral blood. Receptors originate from a man in his 60s who had recovered from COVID-19.

The gene calls are TRBV7-3 and TRBJ2-7, with TRBD1 identical over 11 bases. The V segment lost 5 bases and the J segment 6 bases; nucleotides outside the gene matches: 9. The germline CDR1 and CDR2 sequences are SGHTA and FQGTGA. The length of the CDR3 is 15 residues. This CDR3 reads CASSILGQGDGEQYF. The CDR3 bases are TGTGCCAGCAGCATACTGGGACAGGGGGATGGCGAGCAGTACTTC.

This clone was found once. This sequence joins TRBV28 and TRBJ2-7, with TRBD2 matching over 11 bases. Trimming took 8 bases from V and 4 from J; bases not matched to a gene: 10. This CDR3 spans 15 amino acids. Per germline, CDR1 MDHEN and CDR2 SYDVKM. CDR3 bases: TGTGCCAGCTGTCTACTAGCGGGAGTCGGGTACGAGCAGTACTTC. It encodes CASCLLAGVGYEQYF.

The CDR3 DNA is TGTGCCAGCAGTCCCAGGGGAACAGATACGCAGTATTTT. It translates to CASSPRGTDTQYF. This chain connects TRBV27 to TRBJ2-3, with D perhaps matching TRBD1 (6 bases). This CDR3 spans 13 amino acids. In germline, CDR1 is MNHEY, CDR2 SMNVEV (reference sequence). The V and J ends lost 5 bases and 3 bases respectively, with 9 bases between them.

V is TRBV11-2 and J is TRBJ2-1; D gene uncertain. CDR3 length: 14 amino acids. Germline CDR1 SGHAT, CDR2 FQNNGV. The germline V and J ends were trimmed by 1 base and 4 bases, with 8 bases remaining between them. The CDR3, as DNA: TGTGCCAGCAGCTTAGGCCCGGAGTACAATGAGCAGTTCTTC. This gives the protein CASSLGPEYNEQFF.

The J gene is TRBJ1-2, the V gene TRBV6-5; unclear D gene. Germline V gene sequence: CDR1 MNHEY, CDR2 SVGAGI. The V end lost 6 bases, the J end lost 5 bases, and 16 bases lay between the germline ends. This CDR3 comprises 14 residues. The CDR3 sequence is CASSRTQGGYGYTF. DNA for the CDR3: TGTGCCAGCAGCCGCACCCAAGGAGGATATGGCTACACCTTC.

V and J are TRBV30 and TRBJ1-5; D is perhaps TRBD1 (6 bases). The V end lost 3 bases, the J end lost 5 bases, and 11 bases lay between the germline ends. The germline gives CDR1 GTSNPN, CDR2 SVGIG (reference sequence). CDR3 length equals 13 residues. In DNA, the CDR3 is TGTGCCTGGAGATCAGGGGCACATCAGCCCCAGCATTTT. This sequence encodes CAWRSGAHQPQHF.

This chain uses TRBV24-1 with TRBJ2-1; 13 nucleotides agree with TRBD2. The CDR3 is 13 residues long. The V segment lost 12 bases and the J segment 8 bases; nucleotides outside the gene matches: 6. CDR1 KGHDR and CDR2 SFDVKD come from the germline V gene. The CDR3 bases are TGTGCCTCCCGGACTAGCGGGAGCGATGAGCAGTTCTTC. As protein: CASRTSGSDEQFF.

This chain connects TRBV12-3 or TRBV12-4 to TRBJ2-7; 11 positions agree with TRBD2. Losses at the gene ends were 6 bases for V and 12 bases for J; bases not matched to a gene: 7. There are 12 residues in the CDR3. The DNA of the CDR3 is TGTGCCAGCAGACCTACTAGCGGGAGTACGTACTTC. Protein: CASRPTSGSTYF.

This rearrangement joins TRBV6-2 or TRBV6-3 to TRBJ1-2; TRBD1 matches at 8 bases. Germline CDR1 reads MNHEY; CDR2 reads SVGEGT. This CDR3 spans 15 amino acids. V was clipped by 2 bases and J by 4 bases; unmatched bases: 6. CDR3 residues: CASSYPVGQGYGYTF. The CDR3 DNA is TGTGCCAGCAGTTACCCTGTAGGACAGGGCTATGGCTACACCTTC.

In this sample, this clone turned up once. This chain joins TRBV28 and TRBJ2-6, with 8 bases identical to TRBD1. The CDR3 loop spans 15 amino acids. The J segment lost 2 bases and the V segment lost 7 bases, leaving 4 bases of the junction unmatched. CDR1 MDHEN and CDR2 SYDVKM come from the germline V gene. The DNA for the CDR3 is TGTGCCAGCAATCAGGGGGCGGCTGGGGCCAACGTCCTGACTTTC. This encodes CASNQGAAGANVLTF.